What follows are 30 T cell receptor beta chains derived from one specimen sequenced in a study of CXCR3-negative and CXCR3-positive naive CD8 T cells. Preparation of TRB cDNA libraries relied on 5' RACE carrying UMI labels. Reanalyzing the 5' RACE reads, TCRdb keeps one entry per CDR3 protein, without DNA. The table for this sample gives tens of thousands of distinct CDR3 sequences. The sequencing sample was made of naive CXCR3- CD8+ T cells from blood. As to subset: CD45RO-CCR7+CD27+CD95- naive CD8+ T cells lacking CXCR3 (TNR3-). The receptors come from a human donor in good health. Some clones in this sample may be carry-over from other donors' samples.

This sequence joins TRBV11-2 and TRBJ2-1; TCRdb's D call of TRBD1 is untestable without DNA. The CDR3 runs to 16 residues. Germline-derived CDR1 and CDR2 are SGHAT and FQNNGV. This CDR3 reads CASSQGTGAGRNEQFF.

The genes are TRBV28 and TRBJ1-1. The CDR3 spans 15 residues. The germline V gene has CDR1 MDHEN and CDR2 SYDVKM. CDR3 residues: CASSLIGEMNTEAFF.

The genes are TRBV6-5 and TRBJ1-5. In germline, CDR1 is MNHEY, CDR2 SVGAGI. This CDR3 has 13 amino acids. The CDR3 reads CASAVRYNQPQHF.

The chain joins TRBV4-1 to TRBJ2-3; the D gene TCRdb calls, TRBD1, cannot be checked with no DNA. The CDR3 is 15 amino acids. Germline-derived CDR1 and CDR2 are MGHRA and YSYEKL. This chain's CDR3 is CASSQLQGGTDTQYF.

The gene calls are TRBV29-1 and TRBJ2-7; the TCRdb call, TRBD2, lacks DNA for checking. Germline lookup yields CDR1 SQVTM and CDR2 ANQGSEA. CDR3 length equals 12 residues. The CDR3 sequence: CSGEETAGEQYF.

The V and J genes are TRBV7-6 and TRBJ2-1; the D call from TCRdb, TRBD1, cannot be confirmed without DNA. This CDR3 has 16 amino acids. Germline CDR1 is SGHVS and CDR2 is FNYEAQ. CDR3 amino acids: CASSITRGSPYNEQFF. Using reference TRBV7-6 and TRBJ2-1 for the parts outside the CDR3, the full variable domain is GAGVSQSPRYKVTKRGQDVALRCDPISGHVSLYWYRQALGQGPEFLTYFNYEAQQDKSGLPNDRFSAERPEGSISTLTIQRTEQRDSAMYRCASSITRGSPYNEQFFGPGTRLTVL.

This rearrangement joins TRBV3-2 to TRBJ2-3; TCRdb gives TRBD1 as the D gene, but with no DNA this cannot be confirmed. TRBV3-2 is classified as a pseudogene. The CDR3 is 16 amino acids. This chain's CDR3 is CASSQALRGAVDTQYF.

The rearrangement joins TRBV5-6 to TRBJ1-2; the TCRdb call, TRBD1, lacks DNA for checking. Germline V CDR1 and CDR2: SGHDT, YYEEEE. The length of the CDR3 is 14 residues. The CDR3 is CASSISTGMAGYTF.

The rearrangement uses TRBV3-1 and TRBJ2-1; TCRdb indicates TRBD1, and absent DNA this call remains unverified. This CDR3 is built from 18 residues. The germline V gene has CDR1 LGHDT and CDR2 YNNKEL (reference sequence). CDR3: CASTLTQGRRFSYNEQLF.

The chain combines TRBV7-6 with TRBJ2-5; TCRdb's D call, TRBD2, is unchecked because there is no DNA. Germline V CDR1 and CDR2: SGHVS, FNYEAQ. The CDR3 totals 19 residues. This CDR3 is CASSSDGLAGVSWQETQYF.

The chain is built from TRBV4-3 and TRBJ2-3; TCRdb's D call of TRBD1 is untestable without DNA. The length of the CDR3 is 15 residues. Germline V CDR1 and CDR2: LGHNA, YSLEER. CDR3 loop: CASSQAGQRTDTQYF.

The chain links TRBV7-3 to TRBJ2-1. The germline CDR1 and CDR2 sequences are SGHTA and FQGTGA. This CDR3 contains 13 residues. CDR3 region: CASSIPPSDEQFF.

The chain couples TRBV28 to TRBJ2-3; TCRdb outputs TRBD2, but without DNA this stays unchecked. The CDR3 covers 18 residues. The germline V gene encodes CDR1 MDHEN and CDR2 SYDVKM. The CDR3 loop is CASSSFPPQRENTDTQYF.

V is TRBV12-3 or TRBV12-4 and J is TRBJ1-2. The CDR3 loop spans 15 amino acids. The CDR3 loop is CASTTMLEALYGYTF.

The CDR3 here is CAITLEGITYEQYF. The chain has TRBV6-1 and TRBJ2-7; TCRdb outputs TRBD2, but without DNA this stays unchecked. The CDR3 extends over 14 amino acids. Germline lookup yields CDR1 MNHNS and CDR2 SASEGT.

The chain recombines TRBV15 with TRBJ2-1; TCRdb returns TRBD2, unconfirmable since there is no DNA. Germline V gene sequence: CDR1 LNHNV, CDR2 YYDKDF (reference sequence). This CDR3 region has 15 residues. The CDR3 spells CATSRGGGEYNEQFF. The full variable domain, rest sourced from reference TRBV15 and TRBJ2-1, is DAMVIQNPRYQVTQFGKPVTLSCSQTLNHNVMYWYQQKSSQAPKLLFHYYDKDFNNEADTPDNFQSRRPNTSFCFLDIRSPGLGDTAMYLCATSRGGGEYNEQFFGPGTRLTVL.

The chain is built from TRBV27 and TRBJ2-5; TCRdb reports TRBD1, a call that lacks DNA to check it against. From germline, CDR1 is MNHEY and CDR2 SMNVEV (reference sequence). The CDR3 covers 14 residues. The CDR3 spells CASSYGLPGGTQYF.

The chain combines TRBV2 with TRBJ2-5. CDR1 is SNHLY, CDR2 FYNNEI, per germline. This CDR3 has 14 residues. This CDR3 is CASSVLGSQETQYF.

This rearrangement joins TRBV12-3 or TRBV12-4 to TRBJ2-7; TCRdb selects TRBD1, and the lack of DNA leaves this call unchecked. The CDR3 covers 15 residues. CDR3 sequence: CASSPLLRTDYEQYF.

The chain recombines TRBV7-8 with TRBJ2-3; TCRdb names TRBD2, which stays unverified in the absence of DNA. The CDR3 consists of 18 residues. Germline CDR1 is SGHVS and CDR2 is FQNEAQ. This CDR3 reads CASSYPRGSGVSTDTQYF.

This rearrangement joins TRBV6-5 to TRBJ1-2; TCRdb gives TRBD1 as the D gene, but with no DNA this cannot be confirmed. Germline loops: CDR1 MNHEY, CDR2 SVGAGI. The length of the CDR3 is 15 residues. The CDR3 is CASSPGTGINYGYTF.

V usage is TRBV6-4 and J usage is TRBJ2-1; TCRdb returns TRBD1, unconfirmable since there is no DNA. The CDR3 loop spans 14 amino acids. CDR1 and CDR2 (germline): MRHNA, SNTAGT. The CDR3 sequence is CASSPGTGALEQFF.

V is TRBV12-3 or TRBV12-4 and J is TRBJ2-7; there is no DNA to check the TCRdb D call of TRBD1. The length of the CDR3 is 15 residues. The CDR3 loop is CASSRNPGQGYEQYF.

This chain uses TRBV7-9 with TRBJ2-1; TCRdb picks TRBD2, but there is no DNA to check that call. Per the germline V gene, CDR1 is SEHNR and CDR2 is FQNEAQ (reference sequence). The CDR3 totals 16 residues. CDR3 amino acids: CASSPMTSASYNEQFF.

The chain links TRBV18 to TRBJ2-3; without DNA, the TCRdb call of TRBD2 cannot be checked. Germline CDR1 and CDR2: KGHSH and LQKENI. There are 17 residues in the CDR3. CDR3 loop: CASSPGEPTSLTDTQYF. Full variable domain (remainder filled in from reference TRBV18 and TRBJ2-3): NAGVMQNPRHLVRRRGQEARLRCSPMKGHSHVYWYRQLPEEGLKFMVYLQKENIIDESGMPKERFSAEFPKEGPSILRIQQVVRGDSAAYFCASSPGEPTSLTDTQYFGPGTRLTVL.

CDR3 residues: CASSLALAGGHNEQFF. The chain carries TRBV7-9 and TRBJ2-1; TCRdb's D gene call, TRBD2, goes unchecked for lack of DNA. Germline CDR1 and CDR2: SEHNR and FQNEAQ (reference sequence). CDR3 length: 16 amino acids.

The chain recombines TRBV20-1 with TRBJ1-1; the D gene TCRdb calls, TRBD1, cannot be checked with no DNA. From germline, CDR1 is DFQATT and CDR2 SNEGSKA (reference sequence). This CDR3 contains 12 residues. CDR3 sequence: CSARQGETEAFF.

CDR3 in amino acids: CASSSVGLGVETQYF. The rearrangement links TRBV6-2 or TRBV6-3 to TRBJ2-5; TCRdb's D call of TRBD1 is untestable without DNA. The CDR3 extends over 15 amino acids. CDR1 is MNHEY and CDR2 is SVGEGT in the germline V gene.

The chain carries TRBV29-1 and TRBJ1-2; absent DNA, TCRdb's TRBD1 call cannot be checked. Germline V gives CDR1 SQVTM, CDR2 ANQGSEA. The CDR3 length is 13 residues. CDR3 sequence reads: CSVPGEGGGGYTF.

The V call is TRBV7-3, the J call TRBJ2-1; TCRdb's D gene call, TRBD1, goes unchecked for lack of DNA. Germline V CDR1 and CDR2: SGHTA, FQGTGA. This CDR3 is 16 amino acids long. The CDR3 reads CASSPEAPSDYNEQFF.